This T cell receptor (beta chain) was identified in a study of blood T cells in healthy people across ages. A second roughly 6 to 11 cycle PCR used barcoded and J-beta primers. TCRdb reprocessed the 5' RACE reads with MiXCR, giving one entry per CDR3 protein. This table holds 450,000 to 700,000 distinct CDR3 sequences, approximately 27% found once. This clonotype was seen more than once but under ten times. CDR3 length equals 16 residues. Germline V lookup: CDR1 SGHTA, CDR2 FQGNSA. The chain carries TRBV7-2 and TRBJ2-5, with a possible D match to TRBD2 (6 bases). The DNA end is more similar to TRBJ2-1, so the J call may be wrong. Sequencing used blood. The clonotype comes from a woman between 65 and 79 years old in good health. The CDR3 reads CASSRRGGAIYNEQFF. The CDR3 DNA reads as TGTGCCAGCAGCCGTCGGGGCGGGGCCATTTACAATGAGCAGTTCTTC.